Detailed here is one TCR beta chain. V was pared by 2 bases and J by 2 bases, with 7 bases between. Per germline, CDR1 LGHNT and CDR2 FRNRAP. The CDR3 consists of 13 residues. This PCR relied on a set of 60 Vbeta primers and 13 Jbeta primers. Profiling relied on immunoSEQ multiplex PCR, and the TCRdb table lists in-frame clones only, not all of them. Altogether roughly 140,000 clones are present, roughly four fifths being singletons, with the ten largest covering around 6.1%. These data are taken from a study of cytomegalovirus exposure and HLA in healthy donors. Specimen: PBMCs. This chain links TRBV12-5 with TRBJ2-7; no clear D. This TCR was recovered from a man younger than 40 in good health and CMV-seropositive. The CDR3 sequence is CASGLPNPYEQYF. As DNA, the CDR3 is TGTGCTAGTGGTTTGCCCAATCCCTACGAGCAGTACTTC.